This T cell receptor (beta chain) derives from a study of blood T cell dynamics during melanoma immunotherapy. The assay was immunoSEQ multiplex PCR, and TCRdb's table has in-frame clones only and misses some. The sample includes 25,000 to 30,000 clones, roughly 84% of them seen just once. As to time point: week 3, after first cycle of checkpoint inhibitor. This CDR3 region has 13 residues. V dropped 7 bases and J dropped 6 bases, with 16 bases sitting between them. The germline V gene has CDR1 ENHRY and CDR2 SYGVKD. This receptor was obtained from a human donor with melanoma. This chain uses TRBV10-3 with TRBJ2-7, with a possible D match to TRBD2 (6 bases). The material was blood, obtained from a patient treated with checkpoint blockade. In DNA form, the CDR3 reads TGTGCCATCACCTCCCCGTTGGGGGGCGAGCAGTACTTC. The encoded protein is CAITSPLGGEQYF.